This T cell receptor beta chain is from a study of blood T cell repertoires in COVID-19. The CDR3 contains 13 residues. CDR1 is SGHTA, CDR2 FQGNSA, per germline. Deletions cut 1 base from V and 7 bases from J, with 7 bases between. Here immunoSEQ multiplex PCR was the method, and the copy in TCRdb shows in-frame clones only, minus some. This sample has 210,000 or so clones; around four fifths occur once, and the top ten carry 15% to 20%. This chain uses TRBV7-2 with TRBJ2-2; D is perhaps TRBD2 (5 bases). Input material: peripheral blood. The receptor was derived from a woman older than 75 with active or convalescent COVID-19. CDR3: CASSLVGGGELFF. Here the CDR3 DNA reads TGTGCCAGCAGCTTAGTAGGAGGCGGGGAGCTGTTTTTT.